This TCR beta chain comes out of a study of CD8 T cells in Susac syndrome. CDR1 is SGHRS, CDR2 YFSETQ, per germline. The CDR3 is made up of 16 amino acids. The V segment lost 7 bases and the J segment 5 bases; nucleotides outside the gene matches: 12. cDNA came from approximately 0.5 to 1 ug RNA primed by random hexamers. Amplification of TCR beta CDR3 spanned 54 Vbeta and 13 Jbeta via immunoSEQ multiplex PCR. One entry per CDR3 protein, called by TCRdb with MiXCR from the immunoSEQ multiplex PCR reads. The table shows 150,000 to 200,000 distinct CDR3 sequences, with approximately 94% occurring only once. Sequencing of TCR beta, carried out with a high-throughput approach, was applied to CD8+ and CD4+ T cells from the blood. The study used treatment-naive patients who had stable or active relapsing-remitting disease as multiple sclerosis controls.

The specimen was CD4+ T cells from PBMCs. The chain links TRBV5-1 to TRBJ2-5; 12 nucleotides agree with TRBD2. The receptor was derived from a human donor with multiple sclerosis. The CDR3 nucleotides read TGCGCCAGCGCTCCCGCCCAACTAGCGGGAGGTGAGACCCAGTACTTC. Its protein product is CASAPAQLAGGETQYF.